The 30 T cell receptor beta chains below were found in one sample sequenced in a study of T cell clonality in common variable immunodeficiency. No antigens are known for them. Study results and limitations: Common variable immunodeficiency TCR beta sequences reportedly had fewer deletions and N-nucleotide insertions.

Data came from immunoSEQ multiplex PCR; TCRdb stores just in-frame clones and leaves some out. Singletons are absent from the sample, which has just over 15,000 clones. The specimen was peripheral blood mononuclear cells. The receptors come from a human donor with common variable immunodeficiency.

By sample share, this clone is medium-sized. The CDR3 end lies 3 residues beyond the end of the read and is filled in from the germline J gene. This rearrangement joins TRBV19 to TRBJ1-4; D gene unclear. In germline, CDR1 is LNHDA, CDR2 SQIVND (reference sequence). The CDR3 sequence is 15 residues long. Trimming stripped 10 bases from V and 2 bases from J, with 17 bases between. CDR3 bases read: TGTGCCACCCATCCCGGGTTTGCGACTAATGAAAAA. Its protein product is CATHPGFATNEK. The entire CDR3 reads CATHPGFATNEKLFF.

This clone was found many times. The CDR3 end lies 3 residues beyond the end of the read and is filled in from the germline J gene. The chain joins TRBV20-1 to TRBJ2-4, with 11 positions matching TRBD1. Germline V CDR1 and CDR2: DFQATT, SNEGSKA (reference sequence). The CDR3 is made up of 15 amino acids. The CDR3 spells CSARDPGQGVGIQYF. The CDR3 bases that were read are TGCAGTGCTAGAGATCCGGGACAGGGGGTCGGAATT.

Points on this clone: The missing CDR3 end, 3 residues past where the read stops, is filled in from the germline J gene. V is TRBV19 and J is TRBJ1-2, with 10 bases lining up with TRBD1. Germline V CDR1 and CDR2: LNHDA, SQIVND (reference sequence). This CDR3 contains 14 residues. V lost 4 bases and J lost 4; bases outside the gene matches: 3. CDR3 bases read: TGTGCCAGTAGTACGGGACAGGGGCCCTATGGC. It translates to CASSTGQGPYG. The entire CDR3 is CASSTGQGPYGYTF. Based on the CDR3 plus reference TRBV19 and TRBJ1-2, the full variable domain is DGGITQSPKYLFRKEGQNVTLSCEQNLNHDAMYWYRQDPGQGLRLIYYSQIVNDFQKGDIAEGYSVSREKKESFPLTVTSAQKNPTAFYLCASSTGQGPYGYTFGSGTRLTVV.

About this clone itself: The sequenced fragment ends 3 residues before the CDR3 boundary, so the rest is inferred from the germline J gene. The chain has TRBV19 and TRBJ2-5, with D perhaps matching TRBD2 (5 bases). Germline CDR1 reads LNHDA; CDR2 reads SQIVND (reference sequence). CDR3 length: 13 amino acids. V was pared by 4 bases and J by 5 bases, with 11 bases between. The CDR3 bases that were read are TGTGCCAGTAGTAATCGGGGTCGGGAGACC. Translation: CASSNRGRET. The CDR3, in full, reads CASSNRGRETQYF.

Of note for this clone: The CDR3 goes on 3 residues after the read ends, and that part is filled in from the germline J gene. The rearrangement joins TRBV18 to TRBJ2-5; 11 bases match TRBD2. The CDR3 runs to 18 residues. Germline trimming cut 0 bases from V and 1 base from J; bases unmatched to any gene: 7. Germline V gene data show CDR1 as KGHSH and CDR2 as LQKENI. CDR3 sequence: CASSPPYPSGGPQETQYF. CDR3 DNA, as far as it was read: TGTGCCAGCTCACCACCGTACCCTAGCGGGGGGCCCCAAGAGACC. Using reference TRBV18 and TRBJ2-5 for the parts outside the CDR3, the full variable domain is NAGVMQNPRHLVRRRGQEARLRCSPMKGHSHVYWYRQLPEEGLKFMVYLQKENIIDESGMPKERFSAEFPKEGPSILRIQQVVRGDSAAYFCASSPPYPSGGPQETQYFGPGTRLLVL.

The covered CDR3 bases are TGCGCCAGCAGTCCCGGGACACACTACGAG. This sequence encodes CASSPGTHYE. The entire CDR3 protein reads CASSPGTHYEQYF. The chain employs TRBV5-1 and TRBJ2-7, with a possible D match to TRBD1 (6 bases). The read terminates 3 residues ahead of where the CDR3 ends, so the germline J gene completes it. The germline V gene encodes CDR1 SGHRS and CDR2 YFSETQ. CDR3 length: 13 amino acids. V lost 5 bases and J lost 3, with 12 bases in between.

This clone has more than one count but fewer than ten. The sequence runs out 3 residues before the end of the CDR3; the remainder is reconstructed from the germline J gene. This chain connects TRBV6-2 or TRBV6-3 to TRBJ2-7; 11 nucleotides align to TRBD1. There are 15 residues in the CDR3. Per the germline V gene, CDR1 is MNHEY and CDR2 is SVGEGT. The V segment lost 9 bases and the J segment 3 bases; nucleotides outside the gene matches: 10. Incomplete CDR3 DNA: TGTGCCAGTTGCATTCCGGGACAGGGGGTCTACGAG. This translates into CASCIPGQGVYE. The whole CDR3 sequence reads CASCIPGQGVYEQYF.

This clone was counted between two and nine times. Sequencing ends 3 residues short of the CDR3 end; the germline J gene provides the rest. The chain employs TRBV7-9 and TRBJ2-1; D remains ambiguous. V lost 8 bases to trimming and J lost 4 bases, with 9 bases between them. The CDR3 runs 12 residues. Germline CDR1 SEHNR, CDR2 FQNEAQ (reference sequence). CDR3 DNA, as far as it was read: TGTGCCAGCTCGCGAGAGTACAATGAG. Encoded protein: CASSREYNE. The full CDR3 protein is CASSREYNEQFF.

Comment on this clone: The CDR3 is cut off 3 residues early in the read; its end comes from the germline J gene. This chain connects TRBV11-3 to TRBJ2-7; 8 nucleotides line up with TRBD1. With V trimmed by 2 bases and J by 6 bases, 3 bases remained unmatched. CDR3 size: 13 residues. In germline, CDR1 is SGHNT, CDR2 YENEEA. The CDR3 region is CASSLQGAGEQYF. The sequenced part of the CDR3 DNA is TGTGCCAGCAGCTTACAGGGGGCCGGCGAG.

Note on this clone: The CDR3 goes on 3 residues after the read ends, and that part is filled in from the germline J gene. V usage is TRBV11-1 and J usage is TRBJ2-5; D gene uncertain. CDR1 is SGHAT and CDR2 is FQDESV in the germline V gene (reference sequence). The CDR3 length is 11 residues. Trimming removed 2 bases at V and 5 bases at J, with 3 bases between. Here the CDR3 reads CASSLQETQYF. The sequenced part of the CDR3 DNA is TGTGCCAGCAGCTTACAGGAGACC.

With respect to this clone: The CDR3 end falls 3 residues outside the read, so it is completed with the germline J gene. This chain connects TRBV19 to TRBJ2-7; the D gene is possibly TRBD1 (5 bases). Germline CDR1 and CDR2: LNHDA and SQIVND (reference sequence). V shed 2 bases and J shed 3 bases, with 11 bases lying between them. The CDR3 covers 14 residues. The CDR3 protein is CASSINRKSYEQYF. The sequenced part of the CDR3 DNA is TGTGCCAGTAGTATAAACAGGAAAAGCTACGAG.

This clone showed up many times. The CDR3 extends 3 residues past the end of the read, so its final part is completed from the germline J gene. J is TRBJ1-5 and V is TRBV4-1; 9 nucleotides align to TRBD1. Trimming took 3 bases from V and 6 from J; bases not matched to a gene: 6. The CDR3 length is 15 residues. Germline V gene data show CDR1 as MGHRA and CDR2 as YSYEKL. The CDR3: CASSHSDRGTQPQHF. Partial CDR3 DNA: TGCGCCAGCAGCCACTCGGACAGGGGAACTCAGCCC.

On this clone: From the germline J gene comes the end of the CDR3, since the read stops 3 residues before it. The genes are TRBV5-1 and TRBJ2-2; 8 bases fit TRBD2. Germline V gene lookup returns CDR1 SGHRS and CDR2 YFSETQ. With 3 bases clipped from V and 0 bases from J, the junction kept 1 base outside the gene matches. This CDR3 has 15 residues. CDR3 loop: CASSSGLANTGELFF. The part of the CDR3 DNA that was read is TGCGCCAGCAGCTCGGGACTAGCGAACACCGGGGAG.

There are a few counts of this clone. The sequenced fragment ends 3 residues before the CDR3 boundary, so the rest is inferred from the germline J gene. The chain recombines TRBV2 with TRBJ2-5; TRBD2 is a possible D gene (6 bases). V was trimmed by 4 bases and J by 5 bases, leaving 11 bases between them. In germline, CDR1 is SNHLY, CDR2 FYNNEI. The CDR3 is 13 residues long. CDR3 amino acids: CASSAEGRETQYF. CDR3 bases read: TGTGCCAGCAGTGCGGAGGGGAGGGAGACC.

Comment on this clone: The read finishes 3 residues shy of the CDR3 end, and the germline J gene is used to complete it. The genes are TRBV18 and TRBJ2-1, with 12 bases aligning to TRBD2. The CDR3 totals 17 residues. With 3 bases clipped from V and 4 bases from J, the junction kept 7 bases outside the gene matches. From germline, CDR1 is KGHSH and CDR2 LQKENI. The CDR3 reads CASSPPPGTSGYNEQFF. The covered CDR3 bases are TGTGCCAGCTCACCCCCACCCGGGACTAGCGGGTACAATGAG.

This clone was seen a handful of times. The read halts 3 residues ahead of the CDR3 end, with the missing end drawn from the germline J gene. The V gene is TRBV2, the J gene TRBJ2-1, with D uncertain. Looked up from germline, CDR1 is SNHLY and CDR2 is FYNNEI. The CDR3 sequence is 13 residues long. The V gene lost 6 bases and the J gene lost 3 bases, with 9 bases spanning the gap. CDR3 amino acids: CASRGRGYNEQFF. The CDR3 bases that were read are TGTGCCAGCAGGGGTCGCGGCTACAATGAG.

On this clone itself: The read comes to an end 3 residues before the CDR3 does, leaving the germline J gene to fill in the end. V and J are TRBV18 and TRBJ2-7, with 9 bases identical to TRBD1. Looked up from germline, CDR1 is KGHSH and CDR2 is LQKENI. The CDR3 length is 13 residues. V lost 6 bases and J lost 5; bases outside the gene matches: 5. The sequenced CDR3 bases are TGTGCCAGCTCGGGACAGGGCCGGGACGAG. Translating it yields CASSGQGRDE. The complete CDR3 reads CASSGQGRDEQYF.

This clone was seen more than once but under ten times. The missing CDR3 end, 3 residues past where the read stops, is filled in from the germline J gene. The gene calls are TRBV19 and TRBJ1-2; 8 bases are shared with TRBD1. V shed 5 bases and J 5 bases; nucleotides not matched to a gene: 4. The CDR3 loop spans 13 amino acids. Germline lookup yields CDR1 LNHDA and CDR2 SQIVND (reference sequence). The CDR3: CASSHGDRYGYTF. CDR3 DNA, as far as it was read: TGTGCCAGTAGTCATGGGGACAGGTATGGC.

This clone has ten or more counts. The sequenced fragment ends 3 residues before the CDR3 boundary, so the rest is inferred from the germline J gene. V and J are TRBV18 and TRBJ1-4; D perhaps matches TRBD1 (6 bases). Germline loops: CDR1 KGHSH, CDR2 LQKENI. The CDR3 runs 15 residues. V lost 3 bases and J lost 3, with 11 bases in between. The CDR3 bases that were read are TGTGCCAGCTCACCTAACGGGACACCTAATGAAAAA. This gives the protein CASSPNGTPNEK. The whole CDR3 reads CASSPNGTPNEKLFF.

With respect to this clone: With the read ending 3 residues before the CDR3 end, the germline J gene is used to fill in that end. The chain uses TRBV5-1 and TRBJ1-2; D perhaps matches TRBD1 (5 bases). Trimming left V 4 bases short and J 4 bases short, with 17 bases between. CDR1 and CDR2 from the germline V gene are SGHRS and YFSETQ. This CDR3 is built from 15 residues. The chain's CDR3 is CASSIDSTGTYGYTF. Incomplete CDR3 DNA: TGCGCCAGCAGCATAGACAGTACCGGCACCTATGGC.

Notes on this clone: From the germline J gene comes the end of the CDR3, since the read stops 3 residues before it. The chain couples TRBV5-1 to TRBJ2-7; 8 bases are a match to TRBD2. The CDR3 consists of 13 residues. The junction had 4 bases not matched to a gene; V was cut back by 5 bases and J by 3 bases. In germline, CDR1 is SGHRS, CDR2 YFSETQ. The CDR3 DNA, read in part, is TGCGCCAGCAGTGTTGCGGGGGGCTACGAG. Amino acid sequence: CASSVAGGYE. The full-length CDR3 reads as CASSVAGGYEQYF. The whole variable domain, remainder taken from reference TRBV5-1 and TRBJ2-7, is KAGVTQTPRYLIKTRGQQVTLSCSPISGHRSVSWYQQTPGQGLQFLFEYFSETQRNKGNFPGRFSGRQFSNSRSEMNVSTLELGDSALYLCASSVAGGYEQYFGPGTRLTVT.

This clone was picked up a small number of times. The read halts 3 residues ahead of the CDR3 end, with the missing end drawn from the germline J gene. V is TRBV7-8 and J is TRBJ1-5; D is undetermined. CDR1 SGHVS and CDR2 FQNEAQ come from the germline V gene. This CDR3 has 12 amino acids. CDR3 region: CASSLALGPQHF. CDR3 DNA (partial): TGTGCCAGCAGCTTAGCCCTAGGACCC.

This clone was seen a handful of times. Sequencing ends 3 residues short of the CDR3 end; the germline J gene provides the rest. This chain connects TRBV18 to TRBJ2-4, with D possibly matching TRBD1 (6 bases). The germline V gene encodes CDR1 KGHSH and CDR2 LQKENI. V gave up 4 bases and J gave up 4 bases, with 14 bases separating them. The CDR3 has 15 amino acids. The CDR3 loop reads CASSLNDRRKNIQYF. CDR3 DNA, as far as it was read: TGTGCCAGCTCACTTAACGACAGGAGAAAAAACATT.

This clone was seen a handful of times. CDR3: CASSPRAYTYNEQFF. The CDR3 DNA, read in part, is TGTGCCAGCAGCCCCAGGGCCTACACCTACAATGAG. The V call is TRBV7-9, the J call TRBJ2-1, with D maybe TRBD1 (5 bases). The CDR3 extends 3 residues past the end of the read, so its final part is completed from the germline J gene. V was pared by 5 bases and J by 2 bases, with 13 bases between. Germline assignment: CDR1 SEHNR and CDR2 FQNEAQ (reference sequence). The CDR3 sequence is 15 residues long.

This clone is classed as medium-sized. The CDR3 end lies 3 residues beyond the end of the read and is filled in from the germline J gene. V gene TRBV6-2 or TRBV6-3 combines with J gene TRBJ2-3, with 11 bases identical to TRBD2. This CDR3 region has 15 residues. Germline CDR1 MNHEY, CDR2 SVGEGT. J was trimmed by 3 bases and V by 5 bases; bases with no gene match: 4. CDR3 DNA, as far as it was read: TGTGCCAGCAGTCTAGCGGGGGGACCTACAGATACG. Its protein is CASSLAGGPTDT. The full CDR3 protein is CASSLAGGPTDTQYF.

The table lists this clone with many counts. The read gets to within 3 residues of the CDR3 end, and the germline J gene fills in the rest. V gene TRBV20-1 combines with J gene TRBJ1-1, with 8 bases identical to TRBD1. Germline CDR1 DFQATT, CDR2 SNEGSKA (reference sequence). CDR3 length: 15 residues. Losses at the gene ends were 0 bases for V and 4 bases for J; bases not matched to a gene: 7. Incomplete CDR3 DNA: TGCAGTGCTAGAGACCCCACAGGGGGTGGCACTGAA. It translates to CSARDPTGGGTE. Given in full, the CDR3 is CSARDPTGGGTEAFF.

Only a few counts were recorded for this clone. The CDR3 goes on 3 residues after the read ends, and that part is filled in from the germline J gene. The chain links TRBV5-1 to TRBJ1-3; 7 nucleotides line up with TRBD1. Germline trimming cut 2 bases from V and 4 bases from J; bases unmatched to any gene: 6. The CDR3 contains 15 residues. Germline CDR1 is SGHRS and CDR2 is YFSETQ. The CDR3 DNA, read in part, is TGCGCCAGCAGCTTCGGGACAGTGGCAGGAAACACC. It yields the protein CASSFGTVAGNT. In full, the CDR3 is CASSFGTVAGNTIYF.

This clone was seen a handful of times. The missing CDR3 end, 3 residues past where the read stops, is filled in from the germline J gene. V is TRBV19 and J is TRBJ2-7; a weak D match, TRBD1 (6 bases). Germline V gene lookup returns CDR1 LNHDA and CDR2 SQIVND (reference sequence). V lost 7 bases and J 3 bases, leaving 13 bases between the germline ends. The CDR3 has 13 residues. The CDR3 is CASNPSRGYEQYF. The covered CDR3 bases are TGTGCCAGTAACCCAAGCAGGGGCTACGAG.

This clone turned up a few times. The read is 3 residues too short to cover the CDR3 end, so that end is filled in from the germline J gene. The chain combines TRBV5-1 with TRBJ2-5, with 7 bases lining up with TRBD1. The CDR3 is 13 residues long. The germline CDR1 and CDR2 sequences are SGHRS and YFSETQ. Trimming took 5 bases from V and 6 from J; bases not matched to a gene: 7. The CDR3: CASSPTGAQTQYF. The sequenced part of the CDR3 DNA is TGCGCCAGCAGTCCAACAGGGGCCCAGACC.

In this sample, this clone turned up many times. The read is 3 residues too short to cover the CDR3 end, so that end is filled in from the germline J gene. The genes are TRBV29-1 and TRBJ2-7; TRBD1 is a possible D gene (6 bases). Germline V gives CDR1 SQVTM, CDR2 ANQGSEA. The V gene lost 0 bases and the J gene lost 2 bases, with 14 bases spanning the gap. CDR3 length: 15 amino acids. The CDR3 DNA, read in part, is TGCAGCGTTGAAGACGGGGACACGAGTCCCTACGAG. This gives the protein CSVEDGDTSPYE. The whole CDR3 sequence is CSVEDGDTSPYEQYF.